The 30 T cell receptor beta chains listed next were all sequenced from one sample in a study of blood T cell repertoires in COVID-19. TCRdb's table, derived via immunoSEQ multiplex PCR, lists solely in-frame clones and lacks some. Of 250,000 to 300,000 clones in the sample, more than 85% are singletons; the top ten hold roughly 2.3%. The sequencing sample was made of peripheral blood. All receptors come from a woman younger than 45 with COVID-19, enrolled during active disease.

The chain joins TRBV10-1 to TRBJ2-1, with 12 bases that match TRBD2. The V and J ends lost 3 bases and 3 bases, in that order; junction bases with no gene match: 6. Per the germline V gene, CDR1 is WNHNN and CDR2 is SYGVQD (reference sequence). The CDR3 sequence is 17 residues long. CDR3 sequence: CASSDPWTSGVYNEQFF. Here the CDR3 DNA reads TGCGCCAGCAGTGACCCTTGGACTAGCGGGGTCTACAATGAGCAGTTCTTC.

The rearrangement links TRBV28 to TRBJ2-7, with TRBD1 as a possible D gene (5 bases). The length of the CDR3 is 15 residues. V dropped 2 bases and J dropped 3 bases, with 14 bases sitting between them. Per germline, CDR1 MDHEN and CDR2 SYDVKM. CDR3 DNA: TGTGCCAGCAGTTTAAGCTTAGCAGGGAACTACGAGCAGTACTTC. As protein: CASSLSLAGNYEQYF.

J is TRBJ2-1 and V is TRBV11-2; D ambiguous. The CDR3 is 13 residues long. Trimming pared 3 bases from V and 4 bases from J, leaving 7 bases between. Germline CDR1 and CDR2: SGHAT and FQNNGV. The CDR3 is CASSLQRYNEQFF. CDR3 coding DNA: TGTGCCAGCAGCTTGCAGAGGTACAATGAGCAGTTCTTC.

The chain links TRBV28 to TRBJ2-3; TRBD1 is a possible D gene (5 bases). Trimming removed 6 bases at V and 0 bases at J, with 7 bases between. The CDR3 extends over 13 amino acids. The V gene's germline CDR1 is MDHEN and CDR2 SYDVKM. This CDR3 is CASRDTSTDTQYF. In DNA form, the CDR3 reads TGTGCCAGCAGGGACACCAGCACAGATACGCAGTATTTT.

The CDR3 sequence: CASSLWAGMNTEAFF. For the CDR3, the DNA is TGTGCCAGCAGCTTGTGGGCAGGGATGAACACTGAAGCTTTCTTT. The chain employs TRBV5-8 and TRBJ1-1, with D perhaps matching TRBD1 (5 bases). This CDR3 is built from 15 residues. V was cut by 1 base and J by 0 bases, with 10 bases left in between. CDR1 is SGHTS and CDR2 is YDEGEE in the germline V gene.

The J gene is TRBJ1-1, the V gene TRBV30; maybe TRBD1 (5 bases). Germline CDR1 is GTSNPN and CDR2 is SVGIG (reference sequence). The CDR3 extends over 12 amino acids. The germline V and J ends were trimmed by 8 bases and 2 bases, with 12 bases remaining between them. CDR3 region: CASRQYNTEAFF. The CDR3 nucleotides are TGTGCCAGCCGACAGTATAACACTGAAGCTTTCTTT.

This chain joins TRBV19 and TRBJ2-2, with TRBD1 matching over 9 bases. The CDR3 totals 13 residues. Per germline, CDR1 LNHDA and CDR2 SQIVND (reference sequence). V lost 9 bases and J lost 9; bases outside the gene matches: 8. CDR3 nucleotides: TGTGCCAGCACGGGACAGGGATTCCGGGAGCTGTTTTTT. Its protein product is CASTGQGFRELFF.

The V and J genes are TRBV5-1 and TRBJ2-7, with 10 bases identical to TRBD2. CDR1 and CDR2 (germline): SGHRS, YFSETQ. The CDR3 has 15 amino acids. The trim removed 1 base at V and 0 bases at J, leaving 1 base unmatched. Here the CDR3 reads CASSLPSGSSYEQYF. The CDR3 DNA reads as TGCGCCAGCAGCTTGCCTAGCGGGAGCTCCTACGAGCAGTACTTC.

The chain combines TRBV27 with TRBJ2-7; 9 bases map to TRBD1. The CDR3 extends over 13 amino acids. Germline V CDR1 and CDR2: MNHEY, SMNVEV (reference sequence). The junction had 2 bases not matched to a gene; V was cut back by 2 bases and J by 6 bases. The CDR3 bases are TGTGCCAGCAGTTTAAGGACAGGGGCCGAGCAGTACTTC. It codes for CASSLRTGAEQYF.

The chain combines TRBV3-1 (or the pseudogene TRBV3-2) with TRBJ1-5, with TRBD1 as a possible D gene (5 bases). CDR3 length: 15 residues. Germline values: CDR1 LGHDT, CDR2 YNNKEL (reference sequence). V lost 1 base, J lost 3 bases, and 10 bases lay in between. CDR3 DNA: TGTGCCAGCAGCCAAGCGTCGGGGGTCAATCAGCCCCAGCATTTT. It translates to CASSQASGVNQPQHF.

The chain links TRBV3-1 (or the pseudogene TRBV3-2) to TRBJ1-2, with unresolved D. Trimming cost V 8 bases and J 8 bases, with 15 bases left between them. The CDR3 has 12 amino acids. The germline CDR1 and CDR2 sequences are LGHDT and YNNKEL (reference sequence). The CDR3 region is CASQSGSGGYTF. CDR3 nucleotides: TGTGCCAGCCAATCGGGCAGCGGAGGCTACACCTTC.

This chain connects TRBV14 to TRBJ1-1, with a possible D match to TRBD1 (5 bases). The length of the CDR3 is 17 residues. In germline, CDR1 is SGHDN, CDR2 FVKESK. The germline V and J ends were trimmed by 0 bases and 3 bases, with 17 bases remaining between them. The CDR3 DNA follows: TGTGCCAGCAGCCAAGATCAATTCAGGGAAGCAGACACTGAAGCTTTCTTT. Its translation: CASSQDQFREADTEAFF.

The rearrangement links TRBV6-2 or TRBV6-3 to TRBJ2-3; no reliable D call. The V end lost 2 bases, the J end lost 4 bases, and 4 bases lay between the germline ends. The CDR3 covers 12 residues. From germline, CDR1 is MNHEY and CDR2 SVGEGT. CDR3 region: CASSYPADTQYF. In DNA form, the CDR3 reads TGTGCCAGCAGTTACCCGGCAGATACGCAGTATTTT.

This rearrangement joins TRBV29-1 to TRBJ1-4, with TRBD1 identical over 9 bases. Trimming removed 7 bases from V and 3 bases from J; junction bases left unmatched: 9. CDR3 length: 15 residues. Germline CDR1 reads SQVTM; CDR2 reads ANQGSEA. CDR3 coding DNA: TGCAGCGGCTCAACAGGGGGCACACCTAATGAAAAACTGTTTTTT. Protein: CSGSTGGTPNEKLFF.

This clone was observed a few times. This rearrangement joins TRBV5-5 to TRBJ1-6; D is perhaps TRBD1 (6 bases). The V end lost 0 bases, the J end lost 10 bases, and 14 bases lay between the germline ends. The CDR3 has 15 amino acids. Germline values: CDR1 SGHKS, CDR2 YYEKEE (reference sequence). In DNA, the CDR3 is TGTGCCAGCAGCTTGGAGGGGGTATCTTTCTCACCCCTCCACTTT. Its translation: CASSLEGVSFSPLHF.

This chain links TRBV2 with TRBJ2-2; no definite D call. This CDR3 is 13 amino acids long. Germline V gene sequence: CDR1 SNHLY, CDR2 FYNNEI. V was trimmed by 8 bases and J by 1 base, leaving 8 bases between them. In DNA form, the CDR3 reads TGTGCCAGCCTGTGGCAGAACACCGGGGAGCTGTTTTTT. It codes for CASLWQNTGELFF.

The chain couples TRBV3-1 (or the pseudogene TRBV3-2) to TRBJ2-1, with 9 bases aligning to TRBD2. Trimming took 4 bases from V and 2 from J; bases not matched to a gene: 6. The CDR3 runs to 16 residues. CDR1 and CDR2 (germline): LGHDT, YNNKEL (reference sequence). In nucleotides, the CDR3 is TGTGCCAGCAGCCTACCCCTAGCGGGGACCTACAATGAGCAGTTCTTC. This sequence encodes CASSLPLAGTYNEQFF.

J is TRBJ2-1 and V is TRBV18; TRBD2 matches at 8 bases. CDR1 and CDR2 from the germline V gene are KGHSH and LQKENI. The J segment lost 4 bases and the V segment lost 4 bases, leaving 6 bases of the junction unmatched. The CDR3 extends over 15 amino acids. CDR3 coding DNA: TGTGCCAGCTCACGATCTTCTAGCGGGTACAATGAGCAGTTCTTC. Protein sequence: CASSRSSSGYNEQFF.

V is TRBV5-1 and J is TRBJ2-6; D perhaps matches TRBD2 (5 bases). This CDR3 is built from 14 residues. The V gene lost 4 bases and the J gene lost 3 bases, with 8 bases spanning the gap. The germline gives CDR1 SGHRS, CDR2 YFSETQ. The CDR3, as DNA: TGCGCCAGCAGCGCGGGCCATGGGGCCAACGTCCTGACTTTC. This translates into CASSAGHGANVLTF.

CDR3 sequence reads: CASTMAHELNTEAFF. The DNA for the CDR3 is TGCGCCAGCACCATGGCCCATGAATTGAACACTGAAGCTTTCTTT. The chain is built from TRBV4-1 and TRBJ1-1; D is unclear. The CDR3 consists of 15 residues. CDR1 MGHRA and CDR2 YSYEKL come from the germline V gene. Trimming took 7 bases from V and 0 from J, leaving 15 bases between them.

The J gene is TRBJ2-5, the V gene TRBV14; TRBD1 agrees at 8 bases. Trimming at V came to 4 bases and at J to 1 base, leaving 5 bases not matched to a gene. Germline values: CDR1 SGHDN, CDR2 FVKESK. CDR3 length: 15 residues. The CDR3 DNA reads TGTGCCAGCAGCCCCGGGACAGGCGGCCAAGAGACCCAGTACTTC. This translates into CASSPGTGGQETQYF.

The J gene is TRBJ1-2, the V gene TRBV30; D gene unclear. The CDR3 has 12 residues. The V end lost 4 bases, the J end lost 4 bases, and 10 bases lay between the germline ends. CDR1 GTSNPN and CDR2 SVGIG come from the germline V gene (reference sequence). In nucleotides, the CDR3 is TGTGCCTGGACTAGTGGGAGCTATGGCTACACCTTC. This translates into CAWTSGSYGYTF. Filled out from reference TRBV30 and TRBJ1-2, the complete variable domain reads SQTIHQWPATLVQPVGSPLSLECTVEGTSNPNLYWYRQAAGRGLQLLFYSVGIGQISSEVPQNLSASRPQDRQFILSSKKLLLSDSGFYLCAWTSGSYGYTFGSGTRLTVV.

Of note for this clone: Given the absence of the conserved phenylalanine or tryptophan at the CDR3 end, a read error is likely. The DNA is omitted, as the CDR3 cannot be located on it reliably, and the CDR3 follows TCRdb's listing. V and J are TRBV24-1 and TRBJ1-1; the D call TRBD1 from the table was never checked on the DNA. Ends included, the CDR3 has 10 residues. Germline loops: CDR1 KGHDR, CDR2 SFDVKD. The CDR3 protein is CATPVRGRAL.

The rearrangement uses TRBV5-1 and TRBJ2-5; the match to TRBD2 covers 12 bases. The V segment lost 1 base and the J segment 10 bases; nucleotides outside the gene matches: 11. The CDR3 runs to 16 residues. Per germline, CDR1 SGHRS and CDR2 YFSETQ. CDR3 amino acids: CASSLRLAGVGGGQYF. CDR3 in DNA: TGCGCCAGCAGCTTGCGACTAGCGGGAGTTGGGGGTGGCCAGTACTTC.

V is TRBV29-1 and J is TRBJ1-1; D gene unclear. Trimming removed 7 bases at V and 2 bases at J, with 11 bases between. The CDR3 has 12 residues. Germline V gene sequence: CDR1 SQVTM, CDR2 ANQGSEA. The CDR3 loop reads CSGKTVNTEAFF. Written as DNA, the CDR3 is TGCAGCGGGAAAACAGTTAACACTGAAGCTTTCTTT.

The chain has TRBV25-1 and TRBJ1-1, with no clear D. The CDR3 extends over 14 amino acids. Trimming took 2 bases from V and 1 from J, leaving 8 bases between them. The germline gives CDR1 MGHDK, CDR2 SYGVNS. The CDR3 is CASSEGRQNTEAFF. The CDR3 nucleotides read TGTGCCAGCAGTGAAGGCAGACAGAACACTGAAGCTTTCTTT.

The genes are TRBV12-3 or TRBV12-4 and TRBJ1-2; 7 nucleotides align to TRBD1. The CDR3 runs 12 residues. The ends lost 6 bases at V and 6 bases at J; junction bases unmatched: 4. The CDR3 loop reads CASSSGGNGYTF. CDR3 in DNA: TGTGCCAGCAGCTCAGGGGGGAATGGCTACACCTTC.

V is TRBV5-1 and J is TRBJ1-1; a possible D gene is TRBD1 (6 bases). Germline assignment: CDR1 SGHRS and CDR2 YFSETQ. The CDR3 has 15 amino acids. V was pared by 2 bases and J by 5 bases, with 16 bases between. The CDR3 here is CASSFLEQGGTEAFF. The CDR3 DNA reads TGCGCCAGCAGCTTCTTAGAACAGGGTGGGACTGAAGCTTTCTTT.

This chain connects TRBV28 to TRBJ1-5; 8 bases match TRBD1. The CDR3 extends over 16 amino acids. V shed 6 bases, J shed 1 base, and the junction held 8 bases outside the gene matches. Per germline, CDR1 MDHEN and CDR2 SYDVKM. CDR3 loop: CASSPQGARSNQPQHF. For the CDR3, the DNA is TGTGCCAGCAGCCCCCAGGGGGCTCGGAGCAATCAGCCCCAGCATTTT.

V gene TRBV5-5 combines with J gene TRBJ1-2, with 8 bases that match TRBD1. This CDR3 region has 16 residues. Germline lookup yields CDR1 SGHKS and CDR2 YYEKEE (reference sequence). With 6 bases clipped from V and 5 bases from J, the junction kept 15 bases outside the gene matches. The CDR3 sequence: CASIPDRDFRAYGYTF. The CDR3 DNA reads TGTGCCAGCATCCCGGACAGGGACTTTCGGGCTTATGGCTACACCTTC.